A single sample gave rise to the 15 T cell receptor beta chains below, sequenced in a study of beta chain features in type 1 diabetes. Study-level findings and limits: In every one of the four CD4+ subsets, TCRB CDR3s were moderately but significantly shorter in Type 1 diabetes patients.

Reverse transcribing all isolated RNA meant expressed TCRB transcripts were sequenced. The table came from immunoSEQ multiplex PCR; TCRdb's copy has only in-frame clones and leaves some out. The data show hundreds of thousands of clones, about an eighth seen once. No cognate antigen is known for these TCRs. The material sequenced was naive CD4+ T cells from blood. Receptors originate from a man aged 18 to 30 with type 1 diabetes.

To note about this clone: This specimen includes other DNA sequences encoding the same CDR3. The rearrangement joins TRBV14 to TRBJ1-1; TRBD1 might be the D (5 bases). Deletions cut 5 bases from V and 1 base from J, with 8 bases between. This CDR3 region has 13 residues. The germline gives CDR1 SGHDN, CDR2 FVKESK. Here the CDR3 reads CASSAQGNTEAFF. CDR3 in DNA: TGTGCCAGCAGCGCCCAGGGGAACACTGAAGCTTTCTTT.

This chain connects TRBV9 to TRBJ2-5; TRBD2 might be the D (6 bases). There are 14 residues in the CDR3. Germline lookup yields CDR1 SGDLS and CDR2 YYNGEE. V was clipped by 1 base and J by 5 bases, with 12 bases between them. CDR3 residues: CASSVRQAGETQYF. The CDR3 DNA follows: TGTGCCAGCAGCGTAAGGCAGGCGGGGGAGACCCAGTACTTC.

The CDR3 DNA is TGCGCCAGCAGTCGCAGAAATAGGGGGCAATACAATGAGCAGTTCTTC. Amino acid sequence: CASSRRNRGQYNEQFF. The chain employs TRBV23-1 and TRBJ2-1; 7 bases match TRBD1. TRBV23-1 is flagged as an ORF with uncertain function. The junction had 10 bases not matched to a gene; V was cut back by 4 bases and J by 4 bases. The CDR3 sequence is 16 residues long.

In its sample, this clone was seen a few times. V gene TRBV29-1 combines with J gene TRBJ2-3; D is possibly TRBD2 (5 bases). The CDR3 sequence is 13 residues long. Germline V gives CDR1 SQVTM, CDR2 ANQGSEA. The V end was cut by 4 bases, the J end by 5 bases, with 13 bases between. In nucleotides, the CDR3 is TGCAGCGTTGGCGACGCCCGGGGAGATACGCAGTATTTT. Translated: CSVGDARGDTQYF.

This chain connects TRBV2 to TRBJ2-3, with D unclear. The CDR3 is made up of 14 amino acids. Germline V gene sequence: CDR1 SNHLY, CDR2 FYNNEI. Trimming removed 5 bases from V and 1 base from J, with 10 bases in between. Written as DNA, the CDR3 is TGTGCCAGCAGTAAGGGTGGCGGCACAGATACGCAGTATTTT. It specifies CASSKGGGTDTQYF.

This clone appeared a few times. J is TRBJ2-1 and V is TRBV18, with TRBD2 identical over 10 bases. J lost 0 bases, V lost 2 bases, and 7 bases had no gene match. The CDR3 has 18 residues. The germline CDR1 and CDR2 sequences are KGHSH and LQKENI. The CDR3, as DNA: TGTGCCAGCTCACCATCGCTAGCGGGGGTTACCTCCTACAATGAGCAGTTCTTC. This translates into CASSPSLAGVTSYNEQFF.

This clone was observed a handful of times. This chain joins TRBV29-1 and TRBJ1-6; D possibly corresponds to TRBD1 (5 bases). Trimming took off 4 bases at V and 4 bases at J, with 8 bases between the two ends. Germline V lookup: CDR1 SQVTM, CDR2 ANQGSEA. The CDR3 runs to 13 residues. The CDR3 region is CSVGAGYNSPLHF. DNA of the CDR3: TGCAGCGTTGGGGCAGGGTATAATTCACCCCTCCACTTT. The variable domain in full, completed from reference TRBV29-1 and TRBJ1-6, reads SAVISQKPSRDICQRGTSLTIQCQVDSQVTMMFWYRQQPGQSLTLIATANQGSEATYESGFVIDKFPISRPNLTFSTLTVSNMSPEDSSIYLCSVGAGYNSPLHFGNGTRLTVT.

The chain employs TRBV5-4 and TRBJ1-1, with D perhaps TRBD1 (6 bases). V lost 0 bases and J lost 3, with 9 bases in between. This CDR3 region has 14 residues. CDR1 is SGHNT, CDR2 YYREEE, per germline (reference sequence). The CDR3 sequence is CASSLDRADTEAFF. The CDR3 nucleotides are TGTGCCAGCAGCTTGGACAGGGCTGACACTGAAGCTTTCTTT. The variable domain in full, with the rest retrieved from reference TRBV5-4 and TRBJ1-1, is ETGVTQSPTHLIKTRGQQVTLRCSSQSGHNTVSWYQQALGQGPQFIFQYYREEENGRGNFPPRFSGLQFPNYSSELNVNALELDDSALYLCASSLDRADTEAFFGQGTRLTVV.

This sequence joins TRBV5-1 and TRBJ1-2; the D is unclear. This CDR3 is 15 amino acids long. Germline CDR1 is SGHRS and CDR2 is YFSETQ. Trimming shortened V by 4 bases and J by 4 bases, and 17 bases separated the two germline ends. The CDR3 loop reads CASSPSSAGAYGYTF. The CDR3 bases are TGCGCCAGCAGCCCTTCCTCCGCAGGAGCCTATGGCTACACCTTC.

This clone showed up just a few times. The gene calls are TRBV11-2 and TRBJ2-3; 11 bases are shared with TRBD1. The J segment lost 3 bases and the V segment lost 7 bases, leaving 9 bases of the junction unmatched. This CDR3 is 16 amino acids long. Germline loops: CDR1 SGHAT, CDR2 FQNNGV. The chain's CDR3 is CASIPQGTGGTDTQYF. The CDR3 nucleotides read TGTGCCAGCATCCCACAAGGGACAGGGGGAACAGATACGCAGTATTTT.

The rearrangement joins TRBV27 to TRBJ1-5, with D perhaps matching TRBD1 (5 bases). Germline CDR1 reads MNHEY; CDR2 reads SMNVEV (reference sequence). This CDR3 has 15 amino acids. The V and J ends lost 3 bases and 3 bases respectively, with 12 bases between them. Here the CDR3 DNA reads TGTGCCAGCAGTTTCTCCGGGGCCCACAATCAGCCCCAGCATTTT. Protein product: CASSFSGAHNQPQHF.

The chain joins TRBV6-5 to TRBJ2-5; 8 bases are shared with TRBD1. Per the germline V gene, CDR1 is MNHEY and CDR2 is SVGAGI. The CDR3 is made up of 15 amino acids. The V gene end was trimmed by 6 bases and the J gene end by 1 base; junction bases not matched to a gene: 7. The CDR3 bases are TGTGCCAGCAGACGCCGGACAGGGCTCCAAGAGACCCAGTACTTC. Its translation is CASRRRTGLQETQYF.

The chain uses TRBV30 and TRBJ1-6; 7 nucleotides line up with TRBD1. The J segment lost 5 bases and the V segment lost 2 bases, leaving 9 bases of the junction unmatched. Germline assignment: CDR1 GTSNPN and CDR2 SVGIG (reference sequence). CDR3 size: 16 residues. DNA of the CDR3: TGTGCCTGGAGTAGACATCTCACAGGGGATAATTCACCCCTCCACTTT. This gives the protein CAWSRHLTGDNSPLHF.

This clone has just a few counts. The V gene is TRBV18, the J gene TRBJ2-5; D not resolved. CDR1 is KGHSH, CDR2 LQKENI, per germline. The ends were cut back, 2 bases at V and 5 bases at J, with 9 bases in the middle. The CDR3 contains 13 residues. In nucleotides, the CDR3 is TGTGCCAGCTCACCAGCTAGATTGGAGACCCAGTACTTC. It translates to CASSPARLETQYF.

This clone has just a few counts. The CDR3 region is CASSLTSVDTQYF. The CDR3 bases are TGTGCCAGCAGCTTGACTAGCGTAGATACGCAGTATTTT. The chain is built from TRBV5-5 and TRBJ2-3; 7 nucleotides agree with TRBD2. This CDR3 is 13 amino acids long. The germline gives CDR1 SGHKS, CDR2 YYEKEE (reference sequence). V dropped 1 base and J dropped 5; count of bases not matched to a gene: 1.